The rows below give T cell receptor beta chains drawn from one sample of a study of a mutant IDH1 vaccine in newly diagnosed glioma. Their antigen targets remain unknown. The protocol was immunoSEQ multiplex PCR, while the TCRdb copy is restricted to in-frame clones and leaves out a portion. The sample yields around 70,000 clones, approximately 81% seen once. The material sequenced was PBMCs, taken from a glioma patient whose treatment included an IDH1 peptide vaccine. The source is a man between 18 and 35 years old with glioma. The CDR3 runs from the conserved cysteine through the conserved F or W. The order of the fields is D gene, V gene, J gene, clone size, CDR3 protein, CDR3 DNA. A D gene is named only where the DNA matches it firmly. Only some rows state a clone size, as once, few, many or a class for expanded clones.

D gene: TRBD1
V gene: TRBV27
J gene: TRBJ2-7
clone size: .
CDR3 protein: CASSLAGTGYEQYF
CDR3 DNA: TGTGCCAGCAGTCTTGCCGGGACAGGGTACGAGCAGTACTTC

D gene: .
V gene: TRBV5-8
J gene: TRBJ2-1
clone size: .
CDR3 protein: CASSLGRVPYNEQFF
CDR3 DNA: TGTGCCAGCAGCTTGGGCAGGGTACCCTACAATGAGCAGTTCTTC

D gene: .
V gene: TRBV29-1
J gene: TRBJ1-1
clone size: .
CDR3 protein: CSVEVRGLNTEAFF
CDR3 DNA: TGCAGCGTAGAAGTGAGGGGTTTGAACACTGAAGCTTTCTTT

D gene: .
V gene: TRBV11-2
J gene: TRBJ2-5
clone size: .
CDR3 protein: CASSLIGTALETQYF
CDR3 DNA: TGTGCCAGCAGCTTGATAGGAACGGCTCTAGAGACCCAGTACTTC

D gene: TRBD1
V gene: TRBV11-1
J gene: TRBJ2-7
clone size: .
CDR3 protein: CASSFDRGRSYEQYF
CDR3 DNA: TGTGCCAGCAGCTTCGACAGGGGTCGATCCTACGAGCAGTACTTC

D gene: TRBD1
V gene: TRBV27
J gene: TRBJ1-2
clone size: .
CDR3 protein: CASSPDRGNYGYTF
CDR3 DNA: TGTGCCAGCAGTCCGGACAGGGGAAACTATGGCTACACCTTC

D gene: .
V gene: TRBV30
J gene: TRBJ2-3
clone size: .
CDR3 protein: CAWGLGGEADTQYF
CDR3 DNA: TGTGCCTGGGGGCTAGGAGGCGAGGCAGATACGCAGTATTTT

D gene: .
V gene: TRBV30
J gene: TRBJ2-3
clone size: .
CDR3 protein: CAWSGGTDTQYF
CDR3 DNA: TGTGCCTGGAGTGGGGGCACAGATACGCAGTATTTT

D gene: .
V gene: TRBV21-1
J gene: TRBJ2-3
clone size: .
CDR3 protein: CASSLVEGALADKGPRPQYF
CDR3 DNA: TGTGCCAGCAGCCTGGTTGAGGGGGCGCTAGCAGATAAGGGGCCGAGGCCGCAGTATTTT

D gene: .
V gene: TRBV7-3
J gene: TRBJ2-2
clone size: .
CDR3 protein: CASSLGPTPTGELFF
CDR3 DNA: TGTGCCAGCAGCTTAGGACCAACCCCCACCGGGGAGCTGTTTTTT

D gene: .
V gene: TRBV7-6
J gene: TRBJ1-1
clone size: .
CDR3 protein: CASSRISGLPEAFF
CDR3 DNA: TGTGCCAGCAGCCGTATTTCAGGTTTGCCTGAAGCTTTCTTT

D gene: TRBD1
V gene: TRBV12-5
J gene: TRBJ1-5
clone size: few
CDR3 protein: CASSGQGSLPSNQPQHF
CDR3 DNA: TGTGCTAGTAGCGGACAGGGGTCTCTCCCTAGCAATCAGCCCCAGCATTTT

D gene: TRBD2
V gene: TRBV29-1
J gene: TRBJ2-1
clone size: .
CDR3 protein: CSVASGRALSNNEQFF
CDR3 DNA: TGCAGCGTAGCCAGCGGGAGGGCCCTCAGCAACAATGAGCAGTTCTTC

D gene: .
V gene: TRBV4-2
J gene: TRBJ1-6
clone size: .
CDR3 protein: CASSREAQGDNSPLHF
CDR3 DNA: TGTGCCAGCAGCCGAGAAGCGCAGGGTGATAATTCACCCCTCCACTTT

D gene: .
V gene: TRBV9
J gene: TRBJ2-1
clone size: .
CDR3 protein: CASSVASLPLSYNEQFF
CDR3 DNA: TGTGCCAGCAGCGTAGCGTCGTTACCGCTCTCCTACAATGAGCAGTTCTTC

D gene: TRBD1
V gene: TRBV30
J gene: TRBJ1-1
clone size: .
CDR3 protein: CAWGPKRGQGSPEAFF
CDR3 DNA: TGTGCCTGGGGTCCTAAGAGGGGGCAGGGAAGTCCTGAAGCTTTCTTT

D gene: .
V gene: TRBV5-1
J gene: TRBJ2-5
clone size: .
CDR3 protein: CASSFQDKTQYF
CDR3 DNA: TGCGCCAGCAGCTTCCAGGACAAGACCCAGTACTTC

D gene: .
V gene: TRBV9
J gene: TRBJ1-2
clone size: .
CDR3 protein: CASSVGGSGGYTF
CDR3 DNA: TGTGCCAGCAGCGTCGGGGGGTCAGGTGGCTACACCTTC

D gene: TRBD1
V gene: TRBV4-3
J gene: TRBJ1-6
clone size: once
CDR3 protein: CASSQGDRVYSPLHF
CDR3 DNA: TGCGCCAGCAGCCAAGGGGACAGGGTCTATTCACCCCTCCACTTT

D gene: .
V gene: TRBV28
J gene: TRBJ1-1
clone size: .
CDR3 protein: CASRNRVSSLEAFF
CDR3 DNA: TGTGCCAGCAGAAACAGGGTCAGTTCCTTAGAAGCTTTCTTT

D gene: .
V gene: TRBV30
J gene: TRBJ1-6
clone size: .
CDR3 protein: CAWSVLGGTNSPLHF
CDR3 DNA: TGTGCCTGGAGTGTACTAGGGGGGACCAATTCACCCCTCCACTTT

D gene: TRBD2
V gene: TRBV7-9
J gene: TRBJ2-7
clone size: .
CDR3 protein: CASSPTSGRIYEQYF
CDR3 DNA: TGTGCCAGCAGCCCGACTAGCGGGAGGATCTACGAGCAGTACTTC

D gene: .
V gene: TRBV7-9
J gene: TRBJ1-1
clone size: .
CDR3 protein: CASSLEDEATEAFF
CDR3 DNA: TGTGCCAGCAGCTTAGAGGACGAGGCCACTGAAGCTTTCTTT

D gene: .
V gene: TRBV6-5
J gene: TRBJ2-5
clone size: once
CDR3 protein: CASCRGGARGETQYF
CDR3 DNA: TGTGCCAGCTGTAGGGGGGGGGCAAGAGGAGAGACCCAGTACTTC

D gene: .
V gene: TRBV20-1
J gene: TRBJ1-1
clone size: .
CDR3 protein: CSATGTAFF
CDR3 DNA: TGCAGTGCTACCGGGACAGCTTTCTTT

D gene: .
V gene: TRBV7-8
J gene: TRBJ1-4
clone size: .
CDR3 protein: CASSRNEKLFF
CDR3 DNA: TGTGCCAGCAGCCGAAATGAAAAACTGTTTTTT

D gene: .
V gene: TRBV4-3
J gene: TRBJ1-6
clone size: .
CDR3 protein: CASSQDAGSNSPLHF
CDR3 DNA: TGCGCCAGCAGCCAAGATGCGGGATCTAATTCACCCCTCCACTTT

D gene: .
V gene: TRBV28
J gene: TRBJ1-2
clone size: .
CDR3 protein: CASSLAAGLYGYTF
CDR3 DNA: TGTGCCAGCAGTTTGGCAGCAGGGCTCTATGGCTACACCTTC

D gene: TRBD1
V gene: TRBV6-4
J gene: TRBJ2-7
clone size: .
CDR3 protein: CASSVDRGDEQYF
CDR3 DNA: TGTGCCAGCAGTGTGGACAGGGGCGACGAGCAGTACTTC

D gene: .
V gene: TRBV5-6
J gene: TRBJ2-7
clone size: .
CDR3 protein: CASRTTGLFSEQYF
CDR3 DNA: TGTGCCAGCAGAACCACAGGGTTATTCAGCGAGCAGTACTTC

D gene: TRBD1
V gene: TRBV12-5
J gene: TRBJ1-3
clone size: .
CDR3 protein: CASGLGDRGADTIYF
CDR3 DNA: TGTGCTAGTGGTTTAGGGGACAGGGGCGCGGACACCATATATTTT

D gene: TRBD1
V gene: TRBV4-1
J gene: TRBJ2-2
clone size: .
CDR3 protein: CASSRLGRGRSTGELFF
CDR3 DNA: TGCGCCAGCAGCCGCCTAGGCAGGGGGCGGAGCACCGGGGAGCTGTTTTTT

D gene: .
V gene: TRBV6-7
J gene: TRBJ1-1
clone size: .
CDR3 protein: CASSPGGSEAFF
CDR3 DNA: TGTGCCAGCAGTCCGGGGGGGTCTGAAGCTTTCTTT

D gene: TRBD2
V gene: TRBV6-5
J gene: TRBJ2-1
clone size: .
CDR3 protein: CASSRTSGRWNEQFF
CDR3 DNA: TGTGCCAGCAGTAGAACTAGCGGGAGATGGAATGAGCAGTTCTTC

D gene: TRBD2
V gene: TRBV30
J gene: TRBJ2-1
clone size: once
CDR3 protein: CACQLAGPYEQFF
CDR3 DNA: TGTGCCTGTCAACTAGCGGGTCCGTATGAGCAGTTCTTC

D gene: .
V gene: TRBV13
J gene: TRBJ2-2
clone size: .
CDR3 protein: CASSLHPRSGELFF
CDR3 DNA: TGTGCCAGCAGCCTACACCCGCGGTCTGGGGAGCTGTTTTTT

D gene: TRBD1
V gene: TRBV27
J gene: TRBJ1-1
clone size: .
CDR3 protein: CASSLLGQGGLNTEAFF
CDR3 DNA: TGTGCCAGCAGTCTCCTAGGACAGGGCGGGTTGAACACTGAAGCTTTCTTT

D gene: .
V gene: TRBV9
J gene: TRBJ1-1
clone size: .
CDR3 protein: CASSPSNLLNTEAFF
CDR3 DNA: TGTGCCAGCAGCCCGTCGAACTTACTGAACACTGAAGCTTTCTTT

D gene: .
V gene: TRBV2
J gene: TRBJ1-2
clone size: once
CDR3 protein: CASSFQQGSYGYTF
CDR3 DNA: TGTGCCAGCAGTTTCCAGCAGGGTAGCTATGGCTACACCTTC

D gene: .
V gene: TRBV19
J gene: TRBJ2-3
clone size: once
CDR3 protein: CASSGRRRTDTQYF
CDR3 DNA: TGTGCCAGTAGTGGGAGAAGGAGGACAGATACGCAGTATTTT

D gene: .
V gene: TRBV5-1
J gene: TRBJ2-3
clone size: .
CDR3 protein: CASSFTGVSTDTQYF
CDR3 DNA: TGCGCCAGCAGCTTTACAGGAGTAAGCACAGATACGCAGTATTTT

D gene: .
V gene: TRBV18
J gene: TRBJ1-2
clone size: .
CDR3 protein: CASSLNPAGNGYTF
CDR3 DNA: TGTGCCAGCTCCCTAAACCCTGCAGGGAATGGCTACACCTTC

D gene: .
V gene: TRBV19
J gene: TRBJ2-1
clone size: .
CDR3 protein: CASSIMVSYNEQFF
CDR3 DNA: TGTGCCAGTAGTATAATGGTATCCTACAATGAGCAGTTCTTC

D gene: .
V gene: TRBV4-3
J gene: TRBJ2-2
clone size: .
CDR3 protein: CASSQDITGELFF
CDR3 DNA: TGCGCCAGCAGCCAAGATATCACCGGGGAGCTGTTTTTT

D gene: .
V gene: TRBV5-4
J gene: TRBJ2-7
clone size: .
CDR3 protein: CASSLDRVTYEQYF
CDR3 DNA: TGTGCCAGCAGCTTGGACAGGGTAACCTACGAGCAGTACTTC

D gene: TRBD1
V gene: TRBV27
J gene: TRBJ1-1
clone size: .
CDR3 protein: CASSKDRGLNTEAFF
CDR3 DNA: TGTGCCAGCTCTAAAGACAGGGGCCTGAACACTGAAGCTTTCTTT

D gene: .
V gene: TRBV2
J gene: TRBJ1-1
clone size: .
CDR3 protein: CASSRDGNTEAFF
CDR3 DNA: TGTGCCAGCAGTAGGGACGGAAACACTGAAGCTTTCTTT

D gene: TRBD1
V gene: TRBV18
J gene: TRBJ1-2
clone size: .
CDR3 protein: CASSPDRGKGGYTF
CDR3 DNA: TGTGCCAGCTCACCGGACAGGGGAAAAGGTGGCTACACCTTC

D gene: TRBD2
V gene: TRBV27
J gene: TRBJ2-1
clone size: .
CDR3 protein: CASSLGSGRPLSGSYNEQFF
CDR3 DNA: TGTGCCAGCAGTTTGGGGAGCGGGAGGCCACTTTCGGGCTCCTACAATGAGCAGTTCTTC

D gene: .
V gene: TRBV14
J gene: TRBJ1-1
clone size: .
CDR3 protein: CASSQGRLTEAFF
CDR3 DNA: TGTGCCAGCAGCCAAGGAAGGCTCACTGAAGCTTTCTTT

D gene: .
V gene: TRBV2
J gene: TRBJ1-6
clone size: .
CDR3 protein: CATTRDKSSYNSPLHF
CDR3 DNA: TGTGCCACCACCCGGGACAAGAGCTCCTATAATTCACCCCTCCACTTT

D gene: TRBD2
V gene: TRBV4-1
J gene: TRBJ2-5
clone size: few
CDR3 protein: CASSQDPGGQETQYF
CDR3 DNA: TGCGCCAGCAGCCAAGACCCGGGGGGCCAAGAGACCCAGTACTTC

D gene: TRBD1
V gene: TRBV2
J gene: TRBJ1-2
clone size: .
CDR3 protein: CASSEGGGGYGYTF
CDR3 DNA: TGTGCCAGCAGTGAAGGAGGGGGCGGCTATGGCTACACCTTC

D gene: TRBD1
V gene: TRBV6-1
J gene: TRBJ1-2
clone size: .
CDR3 protein: CGSQLDRTTYGYTF
CDR3 DNA: TGTGGGTCCCAGCTGGACAGGACGACCTATGGCTACACCTTC

D gene: .
V gene: TRBV7-2
J gene: TRBJ1-6
clone size: .
CDR3 protein: CASRGWTRYNSPLHF
CDR3 DNA: TGTGCCAGCAGGGGATGGACAAGGTATAATTCACCCCTCCACTTT

D gene: .
V gene: TRBV9
J gene: TRBJ1-4
clone size: .
CDR3 protein: CASSVAPIRAAGGEKLFF
CDR3 DNA: TGTGCCAGCAGCGTAGCTCCGATCAGGGCCGCGGGAGGTGAAAAACTGTTTTTT

D gene: .
V gene: TRBV7-8
J gene: TRBJ1-5
clone size: .
CDR3 protein: CASSSTGGRQPQHF
CDR3 DNA: TGTGCCAGCAGCTCCACGGGGGGAAGGCAGCCCCAGCATTTT

D gene: TRBD2
V gene: TRBV11-3
J gene: TRBJ2-1
clone size: .
CDR3 protein: CASSEGRGDYNEQFF
CDR3 DNA: TGTGCCAGCAGCGAGGGACGGGGGGACTACAATGAGCAGTTCTTC

D gene: TRBD2
V gene: TRBV2
J gene: TRBJ2-4
clone size: .
CDR3 protein: CASCNGGAPKNIQYF
CDR3 DNA: TGTGCCAGCTGCAACGGGGGGGCCCCCAAAAACATTCAGTACTTC